This entry lists 30 T cell receptor beta chains sequenced from one sample in a study of blood T cells in healthy people across ages. Together with a sample-barcoded 5' primer, a J-beta primer mix was included in a second PCR lasting roughly 6 to 12 cycles. TCRdb independently ran MiXCR on the 5' RACE reads; one entry per CDR3 protein. The table includes 1.5 million to 2 million distinct CDR3 sequences, about 49% detected once. Sequencing used blood. The receptor source for this set is a woman in her thirties or forties in good health.

The genes are TRBV27 and TRBJ2-7; perhaps TRBD1 as D (6 bases). Trimming shortened V by 9 bases and J by 5 bases, and 29 bases separated the two germline ends. This CDR3 region has 17 residues. CDR1 MNHEY and CDR2 SMNVEV come from the germline V gene (reference sequence). CDR3 amino acids: CASSSKTTGSPSNEQYF. The CDR3 nucleotides read TGTGCCAGTAGCTCAAAAACAACAGGGTCCCCCTCTAACGAGCAGTACTTC.

This clonotype was recorded once. J is TRBJ2-7 and V is TRBV28; TRBD1 agrees at 7 bases. The DNA end is more similar to TRBJ2-5, so the J call may be wrong. CDR1 is MDHEN and CDR2 is SYDVKM in the germline V gene. The CDR3 runs 14 residues. CDR3 coding DNA: TGTGCCAGCTATCGGACAGGCGTGTATGAGACCCAGTACTTC. Protein: CASYRTGVYETQYF.

This chain joins TRBV6-2 or TRBV6-3 and TRBJ2-5, with TRBD1 as a possible D gene (5 bases). This CDR3 region has 17 residues. Trimming took off 7 bases at V and 0 bases at J, with 21 bases between the two ends. CDR1 MNHEY and CDR2 SVGEGT come from the germline V gene. This chain's CDR3 is CASTLSVGQPYQETQYF. As DNA, the CDR3 is TGTGCCAGCACCCTTTCGGTTGGACAACCTTACCAAGAGACCCAGTACTTC.

This clonotype was seen more than once but under ten times. The chain combines TRBV11-1 with TRBJ2-5; weak D call: TRBD1 (5 bases). Germline V gives CDR1 SGHAT, CDR2 FQDESV (reference sequence). Trimming took 6 bases from V and 2 from J, leaving 10 bases between them. CDR3 length: 13 residues. CDR3 in DNA: TGTGCCAGCAGGGTAGACAGACAAGAGACCCAGTACTTC. Its translation: CASRVDRQETQYF.

The table lists this clonotype with many counts. The chain has TRBV9 and TRBJ2-7; 9 bases agree with TRBD1. The CDR3 is 14 residues long. The J segment lost 2 bases and the V segment lost 5 bases, leaving 5 bases of the junction unmatched. Per germline, CDR1 SGDLS and CDR2 YYNGEE. In DNA, the CDR3 is TGTGCCAGCAGTGCCGGGACAGGGACCTACGAGCAGTACTTC. Translation: CASSAGTGTYEQYF.

This clonotype was seen more than once but under ten times. The chain combines TRBV4-3 with TRBJ2-3, with TRBD2 matching 10 bases. The length of the CDR3 is 14 residues. Germline V gene data show CDR1 as LGHNA and CDR2 as YSLEER. V lost 4 bases and J lost 6; bases outside the gene matches: 4. CDR3 loop: CASSRTSGVDTQYF. The CDR3 nucleotides read TGCGCCAGCAGCCGTACTAGCGGGGTCGATACGCAGTATTTT.

This clonotype was recorded a few times. This chain links TRBV6-1 with TRBJ2-5; 11 bases line up with TRBD1. Trimming cost V 2 bases and J 5 bases; bases outside gene matches: 16. Germline values: CDR1 MNHNS, CDR2 SASEGT. The length of the CDR3 is 19 residues. CDR3 DNA: TGTGCCAGCAGTGAACGGGGATCCGGGACAGGGGGTTATCAGGAGACCCAGTACTTC. This codes for CASSERGSGTGGYQETQYF.

This clonotype was found a few times. The rearrangement uses TRBV10-3 and TRBJ2-5; 7 bases match TRBD2. The CDR3 length is 16 residues. Trimming cost V 1 base and J 1 base; bases outside gene matches: 6. Germline V CDR1 and CDR2: ENHRY, SYGVKD. CDR3: CAISEFRGVVQETQYF. The CDR3 DNA follows: TGTGCCATCAGTGAGTTTCGGGGGGTCGTCCAAGAGACCCAGTACTTC.

The J gene is TRBJ2-3, the V gene TRBV5-1, with TRBD2 matching over 8 bases. CDR3 length: 16 residues. Germline values: CDR1 SGHRS, CDR2 YFSETQ. The junction had 12 bases not matched to a gene; V was cut back by 3 bases and J by 6 bases. Written as DNA, the CDR3 is TGCGCCAGCAGCTGGGCTAGCGGGTGGCGTGCCGATACGCAGTATTTT. As protein: CASSWASGWRADTQYF.

The chain recombines TRBV6-6 with TRBJ2-7, with TRBD1 matching over 10 bases. CDR3 length: 16 amino acids. V shed 0 bases, J shed 3 bases, and the junction held 5 bases outside the gene matches. From germline, CDR1 is MNHNY and CDR2 SVGAGI (reference sequence). CDR3 residues: CASSYSGTGAFYEQYF. The CDR3 region has the DNA TGTGCCAGCAGTTACTCAGGGACAGGGGCCTTCTACGAGCAGTACTTC.

This clonotype was seen once. V usage is TRBV27 and J usage is TRBJ2-1; TRBD2 matches 10 bases. Germline V gene lookup returns CDR1 MNHEY and CDR2 SMNVEV (reference sequence). The CDR3 length is 16 residues. The trim removed 6 bases at V and 9 bases at J, leaving 14 bases unmatched. DNA for the CDR3: TGTGCCAGCAGCCCTAGAGCGGGGGGGCCCCCTATTGAGCAGTTCTTC. This encodes CASSPRAGGPPIEQFF.

The sample holds a few counts of this clonotype. V usage is TRBV7-2 and J usage is TRBJ2-7; 7 nucleotides agree with TRBD2. J lost 0 bases, V lost 6 bases, and 17 bases had no gene match. Germline V gene sequence: CDR1 SGHTA, CDR2 FQGNSA. This CDR3 comprises 18 residues. The CDR3 spells CASRPNLPRRGSSYEQYF. CDR3 DNA: TGTGCCAGCAGACCAAACCTCCCCAGGCGGGGGAGCTCCTACGAGCAGTACTTC.

V is TRBV6-5 and J is TRBJ2-3; possibly TRBD1 or TRBD2 for D (6 bases each). V was clipped by 2 bases and J by 5 bases, with 17 bases between them. The CDR3 loop spans 16 amino acids. The V gene's germline CDR1 is MNHEY and CDR2 SVGAGI. CDR3 in DNA: TGTGCCAGCAGTTACCATGAGAAGGGGGGACAAGATACGCAGTATTTT. Translated: CASSYHEKGGQDTQYF.

The V and J genes are TRBV4-3 and TRBJ2-7; TRBD1 is a possible D gene (5 bases). CDR1 and CDR2 from the germline V gene are LGHNA and YSLEER. Deletions cut 2 bases from V and 0 bases from J, with 14 bases between. The CDR3 consists of 16 residues. The CDR3 region has the DNA TGCGCCAGCAGCCAAAGCGTCGGACAATACTCCTACGAGCAGTACTTC. Its translation: CASSQSVGQYSYEQYF.

The chain has TRBV29-1 and TRBJ2-5, with 7 bases aligning to TRBD1. The ends lost 7 bases at V and 2 bases at J; junction bases unmatched: 10. The CDR3 contains 14 residues. CDR1 is SQVTM, CDR2 ANQGSEA, per germline. The CDR3 loop reads CSARTDRLQETQYF. The CDR3 nucleotides are TGCAGCGCCCGAACGGACAGGCTACAAGAGACCCAGTACTTC.

This clonotype has more than one count but fewer than ten. The J gene is TRBJ2-2, the V gene TRBV4-2; D unresolved. Trimming pared 4 bases from V and 4 bases from J, leaving 7 bases between. From germline, CDR1 is LGHNA and CDR2 YNFKEQ. The CDR3 runs 13 residues. DNA for the CDR3: TGTGCCAGCAGCCGCCCTCCCACCGGGGAGCTGTTTTTT. This translates into CASSRPPTGELFF.

The chain employs TRBV14 and TRBJ1-2, with D unclear. V was trimmed by 1 base and J by 4 bases, leaving 10 bases between them. Germline CDR1 reads SGHDN; CDR2 reads FVKESK. The CDR3 consists of 14 residues. The CDR3 coding sequence is TGTGCCAGCAGCCAAGCTAGTACCGCCTATGGCTACACCTTC. This gives the protein CASSQASTAYGYTF.

This clonotype was counted at least ten times. V usage is TRBV3-1 and J usage is TRBJ2-1; 7 nucleotides agree with TRBD1. Germline CDR1 is LGHDT and CDR2 is YNNKEL (reference sequence). The CDR3 runs 13 residues. V gave up 3 bases and J gave up 4 bases; unmatched junction bases: 0. The CDR3 nucleotides read TGTGCCAGCAGCCAGGACAGGTACAATGAGCAGTTCTTC. Protein product: CASSQDRYNEQFF.

The chain recombines TRBV6-5 with TRBJ1-6; D ambiguous. V was clipped by 2 bases and J by 4 bases, with 6 bases between them. Germline-derived CDR1 and CDR2 are MNHEY and SVGAGI. This CDR3 has 14 residues. The CDR3, as DNA: TGTGCCAGCAGTTACGAAGCGTATAATTCACCCCTCCACTTT. Translation: CASSYEAYNSPLHF.

This clonotype was seen more than once but under ten times. Mismatch with germline at one junction end may stem from a read error. This chain uses TRBV11-2 with TRBJ2-3; D is unresolved. Germline-derived CDR1 and CDR2 are SGHAT and FQNNGV. The CDR3 runs 15 residues. The CDR3 reads CASSLISASTDTQYF. CDR3 nucleotides: TGCGCCAGCAGCTTAATTAGTGCTAGCACAGATACGCAGTATTTT. Variable domain in full (rest from reference TRBV11-2 and TRBJ2-3): EAGVAQSPRYKIIEKRQSVAFWCNPISGHATLYWYQQILGQGPKLLIQFQNNGVVDDSQLPKDRFSAERLKGVDSTLKIQPAKLEDSAVYLCASSLISASTDTQYFGPGTRLTVL.

The V call is TRBV12-3 or TRBV12-4, the J call TRBJ2-7, with 9 bases fitting TRBD1. The CDR3 spans 14 residues. V trimming: 6 bases; J trimming: 4 bases; junction bases outside the gene matches: 7. The CDR3 loop is CASSSTGGMYEQYF. As DNA, the CDR3 is TGTGCCAGCAGCTCCACAGGGGGCATGTACGAGCAGTACTTC.

This clonotype was observed a few times. The chain carries TRBV3-1 and TRBJ2-7, with 7 bases fitting TRBD2. The J segment lost 3 bases and the V segment lost 5 bases, leaving 4 bases of the junction unmatched. The CDR3 loop spans 13 amino acids. Germline values: CDR1 LGHDT, CDR2 YNNKEL (reference sequence). In nucleotides, the CDR3 is TGTGCCAGCAGCATAGGGACTAACTACGAGCAGTACTTC. It specifies CASSIGTNYEQYF.

This chain uses TRBV6-1 with TRBJ2-5; D gene unclear. The V end lost 8 bases, the J end lost 4 bases, and 11 bases lay between the germline ends. This CDR3 region has 12 residues. Germline CDR1 and CDR2: MNHNS and SASEGT. Written as DNA, the CDR3 is TGTGCCAGCCTTAAAGAACGAGAGACCCAGTACTTC. Translation gives CASLKERETQYF.

The chain is built from TRBV20-1 and TRBJ1-2; TRBD1 is a possible D gene (6 bases). The V gene lost 3 bases and the J gene lost 13 bases, with 15 bases spanning the gap. The germline gives CDR1 DFQATT, CDR2 SNEGSKA (reference sequence). The CDR3 contains 11 residues. The CDR3 protein is CSASLQGHPTF. As DNA, the CDR3 is TGCAGTGCTAGCCTACAGGGCCACCCCACCTTC.

The chain carries TRBV28 and TRBJ2-5; 9 positions agree with TRBD1. This CDR3 region has 15 residues. Per germline, CDR1 MDHEN and CDR2 SYDVKM. Trimming cost V 7 bases and J 0 bases; bases outside gene matches: 6. The DNA for the CDR3 is TGTGCCAGCACCCCCTGGGACAGGGACCAAGAGACCCAGTACTTC. Translation gives CASTPWDRDQETQYF.

The rearrangement joins TRBV12-3 or TRBV12-4 to TRBJ2-3; tentative D call: TRBD1 (5 bases). This CDR3 is built from 15 residues. Trimming stripped 5 bases from V and 0 bases from J, with 12 bases between. The CDR3 DNA sequence: TGTGCCAGCAGTCTGATACAGGTTAGCACAGATACGCAGTATTTT. It translates to CASSLIQVSTDTQYF.

This clonotype turned up a few times. The V and J genes are TRBV6-5 and TRBJ2-7; D is perhaps TRBD1 (6 bases). Germline lookup yields CDR1 MNHEY and CDR2 SVGAGI. The CDR3 extends over 15 amino acids. The V end lost 8 bases, the J end lost 5 bases, and 22 bases lay between the germline ends. CDR3: CASRSPGHPLDEQYF. As DNA, the CDR3 is TGTGCCAGCCGAAGTCCGGGACACCCACTTGACGAGCAGTACTTC.

This clonotype was picked up a small number of times. V gene TRBV20-1 combines with J gene TRBJ2-6; D may be TRBD1 (6 bases). Germline-derived CDR1 and CDR2 are DFQATT and SNEGSKA (reference sequence). The CDR3 runs 17 residues. Trimming took off 0 bases at V and 0 bases at J, with 12 bases between the two ends. The CDR3 nucleotides are TGCAGTGCTAGAGATCACAGGGCCACCTCTGGGGCCAACGTCCTGACTTTC. This gives the protein CSARDHRATSGANVLTF.

The rearrangement uses TRBV28 and TRBJ2-7; D possibly corresponds to TRBD1 (7 bases). Germline assignment: CDR1 MDHEN and CDR2 SYDVKM. This CDR3 comprises 15 residues. V was shortened by 10 bases and J by 7 bases, with 26 bases between the two germline ends. The CDR3 nucleotides read TGTGCCACCGAAGAGGCGGGACAGAGCTACAATGAGCAGTACTTC. It specifies CATEEAGQSYNEQYF.

On this clonotype itself: The junction and the germline gene differ at one end; a read error may be behind it. This chain joins TRBV6-2 or TRBV6-3 and TRBJ2-7, with TRBD2 as a possible D gene (5 bases). Germline V gene sequence: CDR1 MNHEY, CDR2 SVGEGT. The CDR3 contains 15 residues. The CDR3 DNA sequence: TGTGCCAGCAATTACTCGACTTTGGGCCTCGGGGTTCAGTACTTC. Translating it yields CASNYSTLGLGVQYF.